Each of the 30 T cell receptor beta chains below was sequenced from the same sample in a study of shared clonotypes between healthy human individuals. Profiling relied on immunoSEQ multiplex PCR, and the TCRdb table lists in-frame clones only, not all of them. The repertoire has around 480,000 clones, about three quarters of them found once; the top ten carry around 12%. Sequenced: PBMCs. The receptors were sampled from a middle-aged woman in good health. Some clones in this sample may be carry-over from other donors' samples.

Turning to this clone: The sample holds other DNA sequences that translate to the same CDR3. V usage is TRBV5-4 and J usage is TRBJ2-3; 12 positions match TRBD2. CDR3 length: 15 amino acids. Per germline, CDR1 SGHNT and CDR2 YYREEE (reference sequence). V was pared by 2 bases and J by 4 bases, with 2 bases of the junction left unmatched. CDR3 nucleotide sequence: TGTGCCAGCAGCTTTACTAGCGGGAGGTCAGATACGCAGTATTTT. Its protein product is CASSFTSGRSDTQYF.

The chain couples TRBV30 to TRBJ2-3; no firm D call. This CDR3 comprises 13 residues. V was clipped by 3 bases and J by 0 bases, with 7 bases between them. Germline assignment: CDR1 GTSNPN and CDR2 SVGIG (reference sequence). CDR3 protein: CAWRGSSTDTQYF. CDR3 bases: TGTGCCTGGAGGGGGTCTAGCACAGATACGCAGTATTTT.

This sequence joins TRBV13 and TRBJ2-2, with 8 nucleotides matching TRBD2. This CDR3 contains 15 residues. Trimming took 1 base from V and 7 from J; bases not matched to a gene: 5. CDR1 is PRHDT and CDR2 is FYEKMQ in the germline V gene (reference sequence). The CDR3 region is CASSLVREGVGELFF. CDR3 nucleotides: TGTGCCAGCAGCTTAGTACGGGAGGGCGTCGGGGAGCTGTTTTTT. The full variable domain, with the rest looked up from reference TRBV13 and TRBJ2-2, is AAGVIQSPRHLIKEKRETATLKCYPIPRHDTVYWYQQGPGQDPQFLISFYEKMQSDKGSIPDRFSAQQFSDYHSELNMSSLELGDSALYFCASSLVREGVGELFFGEGSRLTVL.

This chain joins TRBV7-9 and TRBJ1-2; perhaps TRBD1 as D (5 bases). V was trimmed by 5 bases and J by 8 bases, leaving 12 bases between them. Germline CDR1 and CDR2: SEHNR and FQNEAQ (reference sequence). The CDR3 contains 12 residues. CDR3 nucleotides: TGTGCCAGCAGCCGGGGCACGGAGGGCTACACCTTC. Its translation is CASSRGTEGYTF.

V and J are TRBV11-3 and TRBJ2-7; 12 positions match TRBD2. V shed 4 bases, J shed 5 bases, and the junction held 6 bases outside the gene matches. Germline CDR1 is SGHNT and CDR2 is YENEEA. There are 15 residues in the CDR3. For the CDR3, the DNA is TGTGCCAGCAGCTCGGGGACTAGCGGGTTCGACGAGCAGTACTTC. Encoded protein: CASSSGTSGFDEQYF.

The chain is built from TRBV4-1 and TRBJ2-2; D possibly uses TRBD1 or TRBD2 (5 bases each). The CDR3 is 14 residues long. The ends were cut back, 1 base at V and 5 bases at J, with 8 bases in the middle. From germline, CDR1 is MGHRA and CDR2 YSYEKL. CDR3: CASSQGEGTGELFF. In nucleotides, the CDR3 is TGCGCCAGCAGCCAAGGAGAGGGGACCGGGGAGCTGTTTTTT.

The chain links TRBV5-1 to TRBJ2-2; 7 nucleotides align to TRBD1. Unmatched junction bases numbered 3, after V lost 0 bases and J lost 4 bases. CDR1 is SGHRS and CDR2 is YFSETQ in the germline V gene. The CDR3 spans 15 residues. The CDR3 region has the DNA TGCGCCAGCAGCTTGGAGGGACAGCCCACCGGGGAGCTGTTTTTT. It specifies CASSLEGQPTGELFF. Based on the CDR3 plus reference TRBV5-1 and TRBJ2-2, the full variable domain is KAGVTQTPRYLIKTRGQQVTLSCSPISGHRSVSWYQQTPGQGLQFLFEYFSETQRNKGNFPGRFSGRQFSNSRSEMNVSTLELGDSALYLCASSLEGQPTGELFFGEGSRLTVL.

The chain combines TRBV7-8 with TRBJ2-5; 7 positions match TRBD1. Germline V gives CDR1 SGHVS, CDR2 FQNEAQ. There are 14 residues in the CDR3. J lost 4 bases, V lost 1 base, and 3 bases had no gene match. The CDR3: CASSLDRGPETQYF. The CDR3 DNA reads TGTGCCAGCAGCTTAGACAGGGGTCCAGAGACCCAGTACTTC. Drawing the rest from reference TRBV7-8 and TRBJ2-5, the complete variable domain is GAGVSQSPRYKVAKRGQDVALRCDPISGHVSLFWYQQALGQGPEFLTYFQNEAQLDKSGLPSDRFFAERPEGSVSTLKIQRTQQEDSAVYLCASSLDRGPETQYFGPGTRLLVL.

The gene calls are TRBV7-3 and TRBJ2-5; 13 nucleotides agree with TRBD2. This CDR3 region has 16 residues. V trimming: 5 bases; J trimming: 7 bases; junction bases outside the gene matches: 10. Germline V gives CDR1 SGHTA, CDR2 FQGTGA. The CDR3 spells CASSPGLAGEGGTQYF. CDR3 DNA sequence: TGTGCCAGCAGCCCCGGACTAGCGGGAGAGGGGGGGACCCAGTACTTC.

Details on this clone: The CDR3 end shows no conserved phenylalanine or tryptophan, and so a read error is likely. The chain uses TRBV6-5 and TRBJ1-1, with TRBD1 as a possible D gene (6 bases). Trimming left V 5 bases short and J 6 bases short, with 19 bases between. Germline V CDR1 and CDR2: MNHEY, SVGAGI. The CDR3 extends over 15 amino acids. CDR3 residues: CASSGVQGGIAEAFL. The CDR3 DNA is TGTGCCAGCAGTGGGGTACAGGGTGGTATAGCTGAAGCTTTCCTT.

In its sample, this clone was seen a few times. The V call is TRBV5-6, the J call TRBJ2-1; D may be TRBD2 (6 bases). Germline loops: CDR1 SGHDT, CDR2 YYEEEE. The V and J ends lost 4 bases and 7 bases respectively, with 21 bases between them. CDR3 length: 16 amino acids. The chain's CDR3 is CASSNRRRGLANEQFF. Here the CDR3 DNA reads TGTGCCAGCAGCAACCGCCGGCGGGGATTGGCGAATGAGCAGTTCTTC.

This clone was seen ten or more times. Other DNA sequences in the sample encode the same CDR3. This rearrangement joins TRBV7-2 to TRBJ2-7; 9 nucleotides agree with TRBD2. The CDR3 is made up of 15 amino acids. Trimming cost V 1 base and J 6 bases; bases outside gene matches: 7. Germline V gene sequence: CDR1 SGHTA, CDR2 FQGNSA. The CDR3 protein is CASSLVLAGAREQYF. CDR3 bases: TGTGCCAGCAGCTTAGTTTTAGCGGGAGCTCGCGAGCAGTACTTC.

CDR3 in DNA: TGTGCCACCCGAGGGGGGGGATCCCCCTACAATGAGCAGTTCTTC. Translated, it gives CATRGGGSPYNEQFF. The chain employs TRBV19 and TRBJ2-1; TRBD2 is a possible D gene (7 bases). The germline V gene encodes CDR1 LNHDA and CDR2 SQIVND (reference sequence). V was trimmed by 10 bases and J by 2 bases, leaving 18 bases between them. This CDR3 contains 15 residues.

This clone was detected a few times. The chain uses TRBV6-6 and TRBJ1-2, with D tentatively TRBD1 (5 bases). V lost 6 bases and J 8 bases, leaving 19 bases between the germline ends. Germline CDR1 and CDR2: MNHNY and SVGAGI (reference sequence). The CDR3 is 14 amino acids. As DNA, the CDR3 is TGTGCCAGCAGCAACCGTGGGGCCAGGTTGGGCTACACCTTC. Translated, it gives CASSNRGARLGYTF.

V is TRBV6-5 and J is TRBJ2-5, with 9 positions matching TRBD1. CDR1 is MNHEY, CDR2 SVGAGI, per germline. The junction had 3 bases not matched to a gene; V was cut back by 0 bases and J by 4 bases. The CDR3 loop spans 15 amino acids. This chain's CDR3 is CASSYSGQGVETQYF. The CDR3 region has the DNA TGTGCCAGCAGTTACTCGGGACAGGGTGTAGAGACCCAGTACTTC.

DNA for the CDR3: TGTGCCAGCAGTCCCCCCCAAGCATTTTCCTACGAGCAGTACTTC. Translation: CASSPPQAFSYEQYF. J is TRBJ2-7 and V is TRBV28; D not certain. Per germline, CDR1 MDHEN and CDR2 SYDVKM. The CDR3 length is 15 residues. V was pared by 5 bases and J by 1 base, with 15 bases between.

This clone was seen a handful of times. The chain links TRBV5-4 to TRBJ2-2; D may be TRBD2 (6 bases). Trimming cost V 5 bases and J 2 bases, with 10 bases left between them. From germline, CDR1 is SGHNT and CDR2 YYREEE (reference sequence). The CDR3 covers 14 residues. Here the CDR3 DNA reads TGTGCCAGCAGACTCGCGGGAAACACCGGGGAGCTGTTTTTT. Translation gives CASRLAGNTGELFF.

In its sample, this clone was seen a few times. The genes are TRBV4-1 and TRBJ2-1; the match to TRBD2 covers 7 bases. The CDR3 is 19 residues long. Germline V gene sequence: CDR1 MGHRA, CDR2 YSYEKL. Unmatched junction bases numbered 20, after V lost 1 base and J lost 8 bases. CDR3 nucleotides: TGCGCCAGCAGCCAAGGAACCTGGCTAGCGGCTAACGAGAACGATGAGCAGTTCTTC. It encodes CASSQGTWLAANENDEQFF.

The chain employs TRBV28 and TRBJ2-1, with D maybe TRBD2 (5 bases). The CDR3 is 13 amino acids. Trimming shortened V by 5 bases and J by 3 bases, and 8 bases separated the two germline ends. Germline assignment: CDR1 MDHEN and CDR2 SYDVKM. This CDR3 reads CASSGSVYNEQFF. CDR3 in DNA: TGTGCCAGCAGTGGTAGCGTCTACAATGAGCAGTTCTTC. Complete variable domain (other parts from reference TRBV28 and TRBJ2-1): DVKVTQSSRYLVKRTGEKVFLECVQDMDHENMFWYRQDPGLGLRLIYFSYDVKMKEKGDIPEGYSVSREKKERFSLILESASTNQTSMYLCASSGSVYNEQFFGPGTRLTVL.

The rearrangement links TRBV7-9 to TRBJ2-3; D not certain. The germline V gene has CDR1 SEHNR and CDR2 FQNEAQ (reference sequence). V was pared by 3 bases and J by 4 bases, with 8 bases between. CDR3 length: 13 residues. The CDR3 DNA is TGTGCCAGCAGCTTGCCCCCCGCAGATACGCAGTATTTT. Its translation is CASSLPPADTQYF.

The V gene is TRBV7-2, the J gene TRBJ1-2; D perhaps matches TRBD1 (6 bases). Germline CDR1 reads SGHTA; CDR2 reads FQGNSA. The CDR3 runs to 14 residues. V lost 4 bases, J lost 6 bases, and 15 bases lay in between. The CDR3 region is CASSSYRAVDGYTF. The CDR3 region has the DNA TGTGCCAGCAGCTCTTACAGGGCCGTGGATGGCTACACCTTC.

The rearrangement links TRBV28 to TRBJ1-1; D is possibly TRBD1 (5 bases). V was trimmed by 3 bases and J by 0 bases, leaving 8 bases between them. CDR1 is MDHEN and CDR2 is SYDVKM in the germline V gene. CDR3 length: 14 amino acids. CDR3 sequence (DNA): TGTGCCAGCAGTTTGGGCAGGGTGAACACTGAAGCTTTCTTT. This encodes CASSLGRVNTEAFF. Full variable domain (rest looked up from reference TRBV28 and TRBJ1-1): DVKVTQSSRYLVKRTGEKVFLECVQDMDHENMFWYRQDPGLGLRLIYFSYDVKMKEKGDIPEGYSVSREKKERFSLILESASTNQTSMYLCASSLGRVNTEAFFGQGTRLTVV.

This chain connects TRBV5-1 to TRBJ2-3; 9 nucleotides align to TRBD2. Trimming at V came to 2 bases and at J to 4 bases, leaving 2 bases not matched to a gene. Looked up from germline, CDR1 is SGHRS and CDR2 is YFSETQ. The CDR3 contains 14 residues. Here the CDR3 reads CASSLAGGSDTQYF. The DNA of the CDR3 is TGCGCCAGCAGCTTAGCGGGAGGTTCAGATACGCAGTATTTT.

The V gene is TRBV5-6, the J gene TRBJ2-7; TRBD1 is a possible D gene (5 bases). Germline V gene sequence: CDR1 SGHDT, CDR2 YYEEEE. V dropped 4 bases and J dropped 6 bases, with 8 bases sitting between them. The CDR3 totals 11 residues. DNA for the CDR3: TGTGCCAGCAGCGGCGACAGCGAGCAGTACTTC. Amino acid sequence: CASSGDSEQYF.

The rearrangement links TRBV7-2 to TRBJ2-1, with 10 bases that match TRBD2. The CDR3 runs 17 residues. The junction had 18 bases not matched to a gene; V was cut back by 5 bases and J by 11 bases. Germline CDR1 is SGHTA and CDR2 is FQGNSA. CDR3 in amino acids: CASSPRGGQREGRKQFF. CDR3 in DNA: TGTGCCAGCAGCCCCCGAGGGGGACAGCGGGAGGGCCGGAAGCAGTTCTTC.

This clone has just one count. The rearrangement links TRBV6-5 to TRBJ2-7; a weak D match, TRBD1 (6 bases). Germline CDR1 reads MNHEY; CDR2 reads SVGAGI. The V gene lost 5 bases and the J gene lost 3 bases, with 17 bases spanning the gap. The CDR3 runs to 15 residues. CDR3 DNA: TGTGCCAGCAGTCGGGACACCCAGCGCATCTACGAGCAGTACTTC. Protein product: CASSRDTQRIYEQYF.

The chain has TRBV6-1 and TRBJ2-7, with TRBD2 as a possible D gene (6 bases). The CDR3 covers 15 residues. Germline V lookup: CDR1 MNHNS, CDR2 SASEGT. The germline V and J ends were trimmed by 0 bases and 2 bases, with 11 bases remaining between them. The CDR3 protein is CASSEALWGAYEQYF. CDR3 in DNA: TGTGCCAGCAGTGAAGCGCTATGGGGGGCCTACGAGCAGTACTTC.

This chain joins TRBV29-1 and TRBJ2-6; no clear D gene. The CDR3 is made up of 13 amino acids. Germline lookup yields CDR1 SQVTM and CDR2 ANQGSEA. V was shortened by 5 bases and J by 2 bases, with 7 bases between the two germline ends. As DNA, the CDR3 is TGCAGCGTTAGGGATACTGGGGCCAACGTCCTGACTTTC. It encodes CSVRDTGANVLTF.

The chain carries TRBV27 and TRBJ2-5, with D maybe TRBD1 (5 bases). The V and J ends lost 2 bases and 7 bases respectively, with 11 bases between them. Germline V gene lookup returns CDR1 MNHEY and CDR2 SMNVEV (reference sequence). The CDR3 is made up of 13 amino acids. CDR3 coding DNA: TGTGCCAGCAGTTTAGGGCAGGGTGGGACCCAGTACTTC. It translates to CASSLGQGGTQYF.

The chain joins TRBV27 to TRBJ1-5; 7 bases are a match to TRBD1. Losses at the gene ends were 4 bases for V and 6 bases for J; bases not matched to a gene: 3. There are 13 residues in the CDR3. Germline-derived CDR1 and CDR2 are MNHEY and SMNVEV (reference sequence). Here the CDR3 reads CASSSQGRQPQHF. The CDR3 coding sequence is TGTGCCAGCAGTTCACAGGGGCGTCAGCCCCAGCATTTT.